The clone carrying this T cell receptor (beta chain) appeared a few times. Its antigen is undetermined. The entry originates in a study of cytomegalovirus exposure and HLA in healthy donors. Study information: Early release data held around 82 million unique TCRs from HLA-typed donors.

Germline V lookup: CDR1 MGHRA, CDR2 YSYEKL. The V and J ends lost 0 bases and 0 bases respectively, with 6 bases between them. The CDR3 length is 15 residues. Study results and limitations: By a later analysis, the bulk of CMV-associated TCR beta chains appeared HLA-restricted.

The PCR ran on 60 Vbeta and 13 Jbeta primers. Repertoires were generated with immunoSEQ multiplex PCR, while TCRdb's copy carries only in-frame clones and drops some. Here the sample spans 30,000 or so clones, about 65% being singletons. The sequence came from a man aged 50-59 years in good health and CMV-seropositive. The sample was PBMCs. The chain recombines TRBV4-1 with TRBJ2-1; D is undetermined. CDR3 in amino acids: CASSQDSVSYNEQFF. The DNA of the CDR3 is TGCGCCAGCAGCCAAGATTCAGTCTCCTACAATGAGCAGTTCTTC.